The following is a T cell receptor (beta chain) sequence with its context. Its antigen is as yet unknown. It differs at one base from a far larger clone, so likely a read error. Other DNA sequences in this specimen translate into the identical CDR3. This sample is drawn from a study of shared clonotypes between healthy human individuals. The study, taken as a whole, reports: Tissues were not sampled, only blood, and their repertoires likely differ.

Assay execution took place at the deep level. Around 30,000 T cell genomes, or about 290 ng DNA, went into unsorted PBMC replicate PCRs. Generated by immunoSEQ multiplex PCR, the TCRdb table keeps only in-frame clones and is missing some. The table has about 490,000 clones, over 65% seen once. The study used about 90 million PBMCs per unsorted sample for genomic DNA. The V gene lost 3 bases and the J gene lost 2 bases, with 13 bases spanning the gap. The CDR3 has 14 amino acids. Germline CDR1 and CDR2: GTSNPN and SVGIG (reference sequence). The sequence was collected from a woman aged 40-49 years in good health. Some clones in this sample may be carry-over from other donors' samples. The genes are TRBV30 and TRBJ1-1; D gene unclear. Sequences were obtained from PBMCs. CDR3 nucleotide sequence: TGTGCCTGGAGCGTGAGAGGGATAAACACTGAAGCTTTCTTT. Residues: CAWSVRGINTEAFF.